This section outlines one T cell receptor (beta chain) sequence together with its context. This sample was included in a study of T cell changes during pregnancy in multiple sclerosis. The method was immunoSEQ multiplex PCR; TCRdb's version includes in-frame clones alone and lacks a portion of them. The data show tens of thousands of clones, approximately 80% seen once. V trimming: 5 bases; J trimming: 3 bases; junction bases outside the gene matches: 5. The CDR3 is made up of 15 amino acids. Per the germline V gene, CDR1 is SEHNR and CDR2 is FQNEAQ (reference sequence). The genes are TRBV7-9 and TRBJ2-7, with 12 positions matching TRBD2. This specimen was CD8+ T cells from peripheral blood mononuclear cells, taken in the first trimester of pregnancy. The source is a female donor in good health, enrolled as a control in a pregnancy study. The CDR3 region has the DNA TGTGCCAGCAGCCCCCGGACTAGCGGGATCTACGAGCAGTACTTC. Translated, it gives CASSPRTSGIYEQYF. The full variable domain, completed using reference TRBV7-9 and TRBJ2-7, is DTGVSQNPRHKITKRGQNVTFRCDPISEHNRLYWYRQTLGQGPEFLTYFQNEAQLEKSRLLSDRFSAERPKGSFSTLEIQRTEQGDSAMYLCASSPRTSGIYEQYFGPGTRLTVT.